This T cell receptor (beta chain) was sequenced during a study of blood T cells in healthy people across ages (dated by TCRdb to the mid-2010s). About the full investigation: In model experiments, roughly one uniquely barcoded TCR beta cDNA molecule per two T cells was captured by template switching. Using deep sequencing normalized with unique cDNA molecular identifiers, the study measured how TCR beta repertoire diversity changes with age. The donors were split into four age groups: young (average around 17 years), middle-aged (roughly 42), aged (approximately 60) and long-lived (roughly 88). Donors of different ages were randomly distributed across sequencing lanes to avoid experimental bias. Using the same blood draw, the study looked at two additional independent replicas of 1 million unique cDNA reads for two donors, one aged 18 to 29 and the other aged 80 or older.

V and J are truncated by 2 bases and 2 bases respectively, leaving an intervening sequence of 10 bases. Taken from cysteine to phenylalanine, the CDR3 has 14 residues. Kept here is only the CDR3 DNA, which spans 42 bases and is read in frame from base 1. CDR1 and CDR2, per the germline V gene, are SGDLS and YYNGEE. The library was obtained by 5' RACE. The listed sequencing device is Illumina HiSeq 2500. A second PCR of about 6 to 11 cycles was run with a J-beta primer mix and a sample-barcoded 5' primer. A unique molecular identifier was introduced onto each TCR beta cDNA molecule by a template-switch 5' adaptor carrying 12 random nucleotides. Each sample yielded at least 3 million CDR3-containing paired-end reads. First-strand cDNA was synthesized from all RNA with the Mint cDNA synthesis kit, primed by a TRBC-specific oligonucleotide. Following uracil-DNA glycosylase treatment, a first 18-cycle PCR with universal primers M1SS and BC2_uni_R was performed on all cDNA. Regarding the original processing steps: For normalization, 1 million high-quality reads, each with a distinct molecular identifier, were randomly selected from each sample. Instead of being binned into consensus sequences, reads that shared molecular identifiers were thrown out. MiTCR, with a Q25 quality threshold and the strictest error-elimination algorithm, was used for CDR3 identification, clonotype clustering and error correction. A nonparametric unseen species model with Euler transformation was used to estimate lower-bound total TCR beta diversity. TCRdb redid the processing of the public reads, applying fastp at Q25 and MiXCR, and retained in-frame beta chains. Each CDR3 protein appears once, grouped with its most common genes and DNA. The V and J calls here are based on TCRdb, not the publication. Recorded for this sample are about 670,000 distinct CDR3 sequences; around 41% of them occurred a single time. The top ten clonotypes cover 25% to 35% of the sample.

The table lists this clonotype with many counts. The antigen this receptor binds is unknown. Base-call qualities are not available, and no considerably larger clone is one nucleotide away. Summary of the overall study and its limitations: Compared with the aged group, the long-lived group had more naive CD4+ T cells, fewer expanded clones and increased TCR diversity, a pattern suggesting age selection. As age increased, observed TCR beta diversity per million T cells dropped in a roughly linear way, and a significant reduction was already evident by age roughly 36. Because profiling used bulk unsorted PBMCs, naive and antigen-experienced compartments could not be compared conclusively. The percentage of naive T cells measured by flow cytometry correlated strongly with observed TCR beta diversity. Estimates of total diversity based on one million sequenced T cells were considered lower bounds and underestimates. Because donor CMV infection status was unknown, age-related changes in expanded clonotypes were potentially confounded.

The approximately 41 donors, aged about 6 to 95 years, were systemically healthy Caucasian individuals from Russia. Approximately 10 milliliters of peripheral blood were collected from each donor into EDTA-treated Vacutainer tubes. PBMCs were isolated by Ficoll-Paque density-gradient centrifugation, with at least 7 million obtained per sample. Trizol reagent was used to extract total RNA from the PBMCs, yielding at least 6 micrograms per sample. The percentages of naive CD45RAhigh/CD27high T cells were determined by flow cytometry on a PBMC aliquot from every donor. The sequence was obtained from a man of 80 years or more in good health. This receptor chain uses TRBV9 and TRBJ2-5, with the D gene too uncertain to name. Sequencing was carried out using blood. The CDR3 has the sequence CASSVSTAQETQYF. The DNA sequence follows: TGTGCCAGCAGCGTTTCTACAGCTCAAGAGACCCAGTACTTC.